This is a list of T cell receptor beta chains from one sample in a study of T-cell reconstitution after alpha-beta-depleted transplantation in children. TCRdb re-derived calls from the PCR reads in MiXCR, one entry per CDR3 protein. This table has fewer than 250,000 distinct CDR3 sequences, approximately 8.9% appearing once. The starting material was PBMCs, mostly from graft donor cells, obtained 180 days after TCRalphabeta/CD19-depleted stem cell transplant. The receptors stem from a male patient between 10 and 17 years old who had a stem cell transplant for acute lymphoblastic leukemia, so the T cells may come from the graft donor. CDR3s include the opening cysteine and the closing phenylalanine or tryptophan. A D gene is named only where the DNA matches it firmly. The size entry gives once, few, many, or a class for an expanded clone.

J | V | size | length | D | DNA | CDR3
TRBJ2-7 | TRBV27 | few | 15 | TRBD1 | TGTGCCAGCAGTTTCCGGGACAGGGGGCTATACGAGCAGTACTTC | CASSFRDRGLYEQYF
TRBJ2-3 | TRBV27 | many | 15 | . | TGTGCCAGCGGAGGGGGGGGGGCCCCCACAGATACGCAGTATTTT | CASGGGGAPTDTQYF
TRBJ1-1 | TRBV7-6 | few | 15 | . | TGTGCCAGCAGCTTAGGGCTTGGGGGGGACACTGAAGCTTTCTTT | CASSLGLGGDTEAFF
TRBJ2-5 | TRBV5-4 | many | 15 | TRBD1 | TGTGCCAGCAGCTTGCCCCGGGACAGCCAAGAGACCCAGTACTTC | CASSLPRDSQETQYF
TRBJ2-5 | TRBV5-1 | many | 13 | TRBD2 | TGCGCCAGCTCTCCCTGGGGGGGAGAGACCCAGTACTTC | CASSPWGGETQYF
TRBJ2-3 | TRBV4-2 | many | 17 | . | TGTGCCAGCAGCCAGGGCACAGCCCCCGGGAGCACAGATACGCAGTATTTT | CASSQGTAPGSTDTQYF
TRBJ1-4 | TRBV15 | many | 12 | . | TGTGCCACCAGCGGTCCTTCCGAGGAACTGTTTTTT | CATSGPSEELFF
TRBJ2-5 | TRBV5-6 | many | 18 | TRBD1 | TGTGCCAGCAGCTCCATAAGGACAGGGATGGATTACCAAGAGACCCAGTACTTC | CASSSIRTGMDYQETQYF
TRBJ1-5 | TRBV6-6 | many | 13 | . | TGTGCCAGCGGAGGACAGTTCAATCAGCCCCAGCATTTT | CASGGQFNQPQHF
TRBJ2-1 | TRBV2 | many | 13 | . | TGTGCCAGCAGTGATACAGCCAACAATGAGCAGTTCTTC | CASSDTANNEQFF
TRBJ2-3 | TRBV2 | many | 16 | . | TGTGCCAATCCAGCCCAGGGGGAGGAGGGCACAGATACGCAGTATTTT | CANPAQGEEGTDTQYF
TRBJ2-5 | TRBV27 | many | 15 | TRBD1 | TGTGCCAGCAGTTTATCAATAGGGGGCGATGAGACCCAGTACTTC | CASSLSIGGDETQYF
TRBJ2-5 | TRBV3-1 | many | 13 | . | TGTGCCAGCAGCCAATCGGTAAGAGAGACCCAGTACTTC | CASSQSVRETQYF
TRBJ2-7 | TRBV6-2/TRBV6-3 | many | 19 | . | TGTGCCAGCAGTTCCTCAAGGGGTAGGTGGCCCCTTGGGACCTACGAGCAGTACTTC | CASSSSRGRWPLGTYEQYF
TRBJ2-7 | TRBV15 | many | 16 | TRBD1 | TGTGCCACCAGCAGAGATCGTGATTCTTGGACAGGCGAGCAGTACTTC | CATSRDRDSWTGEQYF
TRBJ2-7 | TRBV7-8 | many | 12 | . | TGTGCCAGCAGCTTCGCAGGGACTGGGCAGTACTTC | CASSFAGTGQYF
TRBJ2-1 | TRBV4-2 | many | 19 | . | TGTGCCAGCAGCCCCGAACCGGGAAAAGGAGGGTTTTACAGCAATGAGCAGTTCTTC | CASSPEPGKGGFYSNEQFF
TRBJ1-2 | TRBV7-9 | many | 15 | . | TGTGCCAGCAGCCCGCGTACAGGGATGAGGGATGGCTACACCTTC | CASSPRTGMRDGYTF
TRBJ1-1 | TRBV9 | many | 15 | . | TGTGCCAGCAGCGTAGGGGGACACGTGAACACTGAAGCTTTCTTT | CASSVGGHVNTEAFF
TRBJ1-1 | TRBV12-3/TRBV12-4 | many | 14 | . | TGTGCCAGCAGTCCGTCACAGGGGAACACTGAAGCTTTCTTT | CASSPSQGNTEAFF
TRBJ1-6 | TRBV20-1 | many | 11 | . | TGCAGTGCTAGAGATGGCCGAGCCCTCCACTTT | CSARDGRALHF
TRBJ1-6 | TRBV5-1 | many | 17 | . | TGCGCCAGCAGCCCGGGGGGCCTCAGCTCCTATAATTCACCCCTCCACTTT | CASSPGGLSSYNSPLHF
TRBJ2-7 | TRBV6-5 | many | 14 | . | TGTGCCAGCAGTTTTCCAGGGGTAGCGTACGAGCAGTACTTC | CASSFPGVAYEQYF
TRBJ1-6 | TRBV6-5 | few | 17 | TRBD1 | TGTGCCAGCAGTACAGACTTTTGGACAGGAGGCGTTTCACCCCTCCACTTT | CASSTDFWTGGVSPLHF
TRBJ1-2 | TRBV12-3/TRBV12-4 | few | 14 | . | TGTGCCAGCACCCAGAACCAGGGGAACTATGGCTACACCTTC | CASTQNQGNYGYTF
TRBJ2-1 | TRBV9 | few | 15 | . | TGTGCCAGCAGCGGGGACCAGCGCGCCTACAATGAGCAGTTCTTC | CASSGDQRAYNEQFF